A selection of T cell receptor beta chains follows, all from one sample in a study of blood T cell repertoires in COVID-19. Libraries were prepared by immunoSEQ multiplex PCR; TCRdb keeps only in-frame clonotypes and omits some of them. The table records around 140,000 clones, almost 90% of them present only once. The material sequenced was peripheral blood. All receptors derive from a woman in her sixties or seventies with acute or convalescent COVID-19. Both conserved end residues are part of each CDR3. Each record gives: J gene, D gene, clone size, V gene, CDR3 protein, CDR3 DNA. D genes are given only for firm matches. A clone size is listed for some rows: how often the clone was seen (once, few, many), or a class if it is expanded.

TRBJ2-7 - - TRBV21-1 CASSKWAAGVSSYEQYF TGTGCCAGCAGCAAATGGGCAGCGGGGGTAAGCTCCTACGAGCAGTACTTC
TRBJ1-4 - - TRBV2 CASNTGIYNEKLFF TGTGCCAGCAATACGGGAATCTACAATGAAAAACTGTTTTTT
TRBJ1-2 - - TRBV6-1 CASSEPGLGFWGYTF TGTGCCAGCAGTGAACCGGGACTGGGCTTCTGGGGCTACACCTTC
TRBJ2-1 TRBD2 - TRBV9 CASSQRGAYNEQFF TGTGCCAGCAGCCAGCGGGGGGCCTACAATGAGCAGTTCTTC
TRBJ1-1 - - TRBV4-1 CASSHSGTLNTEAFF TGCGCCAGCAGCCACTCCGGGACACTGAACACTGAAGCTTTCTTT
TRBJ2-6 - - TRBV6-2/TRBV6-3 CASSYNSGANVLTF TGTGCCAGCAGCTATAACTCTGGGGCCAACGTCCTGACTTTC
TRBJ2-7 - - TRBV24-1 CATSEPTLPYEQYF TGTGCCACCAGTGAACCAACCCTACCCTACGAGCAGTACTTC
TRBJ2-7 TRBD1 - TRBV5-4 CASSSDRFSTEQYF TGTGCCAGCAGCTCGGACAGGTTCTCTACCGAGCAGTACTTC
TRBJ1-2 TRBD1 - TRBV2 CASSSGQGKGYTF TGTGCCAGCAGCTCGGGACAGGGAAAAGGCTACACCTTC
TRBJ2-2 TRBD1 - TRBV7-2 CASSLRQGASTGELFF TGTGCCAGCAGCTTACGACAGGGGGCAAGTACCGGGGAGCTGTTTTTT
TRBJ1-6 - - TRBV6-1 CASSEAAPGNTYNSPLHF TGTGCCAGCAGTGAAGCGGCCCCAGGGAACACCTATAATTCACCCCTCCACTTT
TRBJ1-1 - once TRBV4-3 CASSQGRNTEAFF TGCGCCAGCAGCCAAGGGAGGAACACTGAAGCTTTCTTT
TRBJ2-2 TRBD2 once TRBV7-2 CASSSRTGGGASTTGELFF TGTGCCAGCAGCTCCCGAACTGGCGGGGGGGCCTCGACCACCGGGGAGCTGTTTTTT
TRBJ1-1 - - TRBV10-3 CAISGREVQNTEAFF TGTGCCATCAGTGGGAGGGAAGTTCAGAACACTGAAGCTTTCTTT
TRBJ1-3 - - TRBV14 CASGGFDGNTIYF TGTGCCAGCGGCGGGTTCGATGGAAACACCATATATTTT
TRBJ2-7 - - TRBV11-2 CASRAPGDYEQYF TGTGCCAGCAGGGCCCCAGGGGACTACGAGCAGTACTTC
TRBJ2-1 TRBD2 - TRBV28 CASRTGGGPSYNEQFF TGTGCCAGCAGGACGGGGGGGGGACCCTCCTACAATGAGCAGTTCTTC
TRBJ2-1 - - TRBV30 CAWSGQGSEQFF TGTGCCTGGAGTGGTCAGGGGAGTGAGCAGTTCTTC
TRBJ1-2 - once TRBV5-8 CASSPWTFSAGYTF TGTGCCAGCAGCCCGTGGACATTCTCGGCTGGCTACACCTTC
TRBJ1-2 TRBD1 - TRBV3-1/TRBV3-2 CASSQSRQGITNYGYTF TGTGCCAGCAGCCAGAGTAGACAGGGGATAACCAACTATGGCTACACCTTC
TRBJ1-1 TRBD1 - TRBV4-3 CASSQAKGQGGNTEAFF TGCGCCAGCAGCCAGGCTAAGGGACAGGGGGGGAACACTGAAGCTTTCTTT
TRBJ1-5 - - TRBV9 CASSVDSNSNQPQHF TGTGCCAGCAGCGTAGACTCTAATAGCAATCAGCCCCAGCATTTT
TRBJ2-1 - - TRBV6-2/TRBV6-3 CASSSANYNEQFF TGTGCCAGCAGCTCTGCGAACTACAATGAGCAGTTCTTC
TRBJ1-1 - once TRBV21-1 CAGVRNTEAFF TGTGCCGGAGTGAGGAACACTGAAGCTTTCTTT
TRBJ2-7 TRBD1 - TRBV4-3 CASSHSGTGGYEQYF TGCGCCAGCAGCCACTCCGGGACAGGGGGCTACGAGCAGTACTTC
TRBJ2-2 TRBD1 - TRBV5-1 CASSLTVGGPGTGDGELFF TGCGCCAGCAGCTTGACAGTAGGCGGGCCTGGGACAGGGGACGGGGAGCTGTTTTTT
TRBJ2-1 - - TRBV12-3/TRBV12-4 CASSFGGLSEQFF TGTGCCAGCAGTTTTGGGGGGTTAAGTGAGCAGTTCTTC
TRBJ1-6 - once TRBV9 CASSVGEGSASPLHF TGTGCCAGCAGCGTAGGCGAGGGTTCTGCTTCACCCCTCCACTTT
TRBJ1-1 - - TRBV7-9 CASSQNRNTEAFF TGTGCCAGCAGTCAAAATAGGAACACTGAAGCTTTCTTT
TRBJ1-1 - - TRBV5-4 CASSLTRGTEAFF TGTGCCAGCAGCTTGACAAGGGGCACTGAAGCTTTCTTT
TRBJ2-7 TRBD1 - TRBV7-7 CASSPGTGAEQYF TGTGCTAGCAGCCCGGGGACAGGGGCCGAGCAGTACTTC
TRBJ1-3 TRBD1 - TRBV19 CASAEQGAGNTIYF TGTGCCAGCGCAGAGCAGGGGGCTGGAAACACCATATATTTT
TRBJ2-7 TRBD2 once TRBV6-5 CASRIAGGSPYEQYF TGTGCCAGCAGAATAGCGGGGGGGTCCCCCTACGAGCAGTACTTC
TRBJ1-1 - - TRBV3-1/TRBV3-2 CASSQEGGAFAEAFF TGTGCCAGCAGCCAAGAGGGGGGGGCCTTCGCTGAAGCTTTCTTT
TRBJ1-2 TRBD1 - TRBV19 CASSVTGGAGGYTF TGTGCCAGTAGTGTGACAGGGGGCGCGGGTGGCTACACCTTC